This T cell receptor (beta chain) emerged from a study of response to subunit inactivated influenza vaccine. Broader study findings: The authors put forward the suggestion that each seasonal influenza vaccination may bring in only a limited number of new T cells.

This clonotype was detected only a few times. What it binds is not known. TCRdb itself ran the RT-PCR reads through MiXCR, one entry per CDR3 protein. The data contain some 800,000 distinct CDR3 sequences, 21% of them singletons. This sequence was found in a man aged 50 to 59 who received an inactivated influenza vaccine. The material sequenced was PBMCs from blood, taken around 5 days after vaccination.

The CDR3 region has the DNA TGCAGTGCTAGGGTATTGGCCCATGAGCAGTTCTTC. It codes for CSARVLAHEQFF. This rearrangement joins TRBV20-1 to TRBJ2-1; D is uncertain. V lost 3 bases and J lost 8, with 11 bases in between. Germline-derived CDR1 and CDR2 are DFQATT and SNEGSKA (reference sequence). The CDR3 runs to 12 residues.